These 21 T cell receptor beta chains were all obtained from the same sample, sequenced in a study of T cells in localized non-small cell lung cancer. Sequenced by immunoSEQ multiplex PCR; TCRdb stores in-frame clones only, minus some. The data contain about 25,000 clones, more than 85% of them singletons. The sample in question was peripheral blood, obtained before any cancer treatment. Receptors originate from a woman aged 40-70 years with stage I lung adenocarcinoma.

The rearrangement uses TRBV5-1 and TRBJ2-1; 14 positions match TRBD2. V trimming: 5 bases; J trimming: 7 bases; junction bases outside the gene matches: 2. Germline lookup yields CDR1 SGHRS and CDR2 YFSETQ. This CDR3 has 14 residues. The CDR3 protein is CASSWTSGRNEQFF. DNA for the CDR3: TGCGCCAGCAGTTGGACTAGCGGGAGGAATGAGCAGTTCTTC.

This clone is judged medium-sized. At the DNA level, this CDR3 is encoded by other sequences in the same sample as well. The V and J genes are TRBV5-1 and TRBJ2-7; 10 bases align to TRBD1. Germline loops: CDR1 SGHRS, CDR2 YFSETQ. The V segment lost 3 bases and the J segment 7 bases; nucleotides outside the gene matches: 10. The CDR3 loop spans 15 amino acids. The CDR3 loop is CASSWTTDRGGEQYF. CDR3 DNA: TGCGCCAGCAGCTGGACCACGGACAGGGGGGGGGAGCAGTACTTC.

The chain has TRBV6-1 and TRBJ2-3; D is ambiguous. The V and J ends lost 0 bases and 11 bases respectively, with 15 bases between them. This CDR3 contains 14 residues. Germline V gene sequence: CDR1 MNHNS, CDR2 SASEGT. The CDR3 loop is CASSEAPGPVGQYF. In DNA form, the CDR3 reads TGTGCCAGCAGTGAAGCCCCTGGACCGGTGGGGCAGTATTTT.

The CDR3 sequence: CASSPSTITEQYF. CDR3 bases: TGTGCCAGCAGCCCATCGACCATCACCGAGCAGTACTTC. This chain connects TRBV7-3 to TRBJ2-7; D call uncertain. The CDR3 loop spans 13 amino acids. Germline V gene lookup returns CDR1 SGHTA and CDR2 FQGTGA. With 5 bases removed from V and 6 bases from J, the gap between germline ends came to 14 bases.

In nucleotides, the CDR3 is TGTGCCAGCAGCGTATACGGAGGGCAGACCCAGTACTTC. Encoded protein: CASSVYGGQTQYF. The J gene is TRBJ2-5, the V gene TRBV9; weak D call: TRBD2 (6 bases). The ends were cut back, 1 base at V and 6 bases at J, with 10 bases in the middle. The CDR3 consists of 13 residues. The germline V gene encodes CDR1 SGDLS and CDR2 YYNGEE.

V gene TRBV6-5 combines with J gene TRBJ2-7; 8 bases fit TRBD1. J lost 0 bases, V lost 1 base, and 2 bases had no gene match. Germline assignment: CDR1 MNHEY and CDR2 SVGAGI. The CDR3 totals 15 residues. The CDR3 loop reads CASSYFTGGSYEQYF. In DNA, the CDR3 is TGTGCCAGCAGTTACTTCACAGGGGGCTCCTACGAGCAGTACTTC.

The chain is built from TRBV28 and TRBJ1-1, with 9 bases aligning to TRBD1. This CDR3 region has 14 residues. Trimming cost V 6 bases and J 7 bases; bases outside gene matches: 9. The germline gives CDR1 MDHEN, CDR2 SYDVKM. This CDR3 reads CASSRPGQGFEAFF. Here the CDR3 DNA reads TGTGCCAGCAGCCGACCGGGACAGGGTTTTGAAGCTTTCTTT.

This sequence joins TRBV9 and TRBJ2-2, with D possibly being TRBD2 (6 bases). V was trimmed by 5 bases and J by 4 bases, leaving 12 bases between them. The CDR3 extends over 14 amino acids. Germline assignment: CDR1 SGDLS and CDR2 YYNGEE. This chain's CDR3 is CASRRTTVTGELFF. CDR3 nucleotide sequence: TGTGCCAGCAGAAGGACTACTGTCACCGGGGAGCTGTTTTTT.

This CDR3 is CASSQDSAGAYGYTF. CDR3 in DNA: TGCGCCAGCAGCCAAGATTCAGCCGGGGCCTATGGCTACACCTTC. The chain couples TRBV4-1 to TRBJ1-2, with D maybe TRBD1 (5 bases). The CDR3 totals 15 residues. The V and J ends lost 0 bases and 4 bases respectively, with 12 bases between them. Germline V gene data show CDR1 as MGHRA and CDR2 as YSYEKL.

In this sample, this clone turned up once. This sequence joins TRBV28 and TRBJ2-7; tentative D call: TRBD2 (5 bases). Germline assignment: CDR1 MDHEN and CDR2 SYDVKM. This CDR3 is built from 12 residues. V shed 3 bases and J shed 4 bases, with 7 bases lying between them. Here the CDR3 DNA reads TGTGCCAGCAGTTTGAGCGGATACGAGCAGTACTTC. As protein: CASSLSGYEQYF.

The V call is TRBV2, the J call TRBJ2-5; 9 bases are a match to TRBD2. Trimming took 11 bases from V and 2 from J; bases not matched to a gene: 6. The CDR3 contains 13 residues. The V gene's germline CDR1 is SNHLY and CDR2 FYNNEI. This chain's CDR3 is CAGLASPQETQYF. The CDR3 region has the DNA TGTGCCGGACTAGCGTCCCCACAAGAGACCCAGTACTTC.

The chain joins TRBV28 to TRBJ2-1; tentative D call: TRBD2 (5 bases). Germline V lookup: CDR1 MDHEN, CDR2 SYDVKM. This CDR3 is built from 13 residues. The V end lost 8 bases, the J end lost 5 bases, and 13 bases lay between the germline ends. CDR3 amino acids: CASGIGSHNEQFF. The CDR3 nucleotides read TGTGCCAGCGGGATAGGGAGCCACAATGAGCAGTTCTTC.

The chain joins TRBV5-1 to TRBJ2-3, with 9 bases aligning to TRBD2. V lost 0 bases and J lost 1; bases outside the gene matches: 6. Germline V gene lookup returns CDR1 SGHRS and CDR2 YFSETQ. This CDR3 contains 17 residues. The CDR3 DNA follows: TGCGCCAGCAGCTTGGGGGTAGCGGGAGTGGGCACAGATACGCAGTATTTT. It encodes CASSLGVAGVGTDTQYF.

V and J are TRBV18 and TRBJ2-7; D may be TRBD2 (5 bases). The germline gives CDR1 KGHSH, CDR2 LQKENI. There are 16 residues in the CDR3. V was pared by 2 bases and J by 5 bases, with 19 bases between. The CDR3 DNA follows: TGTGCCAGCTCACCATTCATTCGGGATCTCCCCCACGAGCAGTACTTC. Its protein is CASSPFIRDLPHEQYF.

The chain is built from TRBV28 and TRBJ1-2; D remains unclear. The CDR3 is 12 residues long. Germline-derived CDR1 and CDR2 are MDHEN and SYDVKM. The ends were cut back, 10 bases at V and 9 bases at J, with 18 bases in the middle. CDR3 region: CATIAPAGSYTF. CDR3 in DNA: TGTGCCACCATAGCACCGGCCGGGAGCTACACCTTC.

The count of this clone is one. V is TRBV6-1 and J is TRBJ1-1; D is unclear. Germline CDR1 and CDR2: MNHNS and SASEGT. Between the trimmed V and J ends, which lost 3 bases and 0 bases, there was a span of 8 bases. The CDR3 consists of 14 residues. The CDR3 nucleotides are TGTGCCAGCAGTGATCTGAGAGTGAACACTGAAGCTTTCTTT. As protein: CASSDLRVNTEAFF.

The DNA of the CDR3 is TGCAGCGACTTGACAGTGAGTGGCAGCAATCAGCCCCAGCATTTT. Translating it yields CSDLTVSGSNQPQHF. This chain joins TRBV29-1 and TRBJ1-5; D is perhaps TRBD1 (5 bases). V dropped 7 bases and J dropped 1 base, with 17 bases sitting between them. CDR1 SQVTM and CDR2 ANQGSEA come from the germline V gene. This CDR3 has 15 residues.

The CDR3 is CASTGTINEKLFF. The CDR3 DNA is TGTGCCAGCACCGGGACCATTAATGAAAAACTGTTTTTT. The V and J genes are TRBV19 and TRBJ1-4; D may be TRBD1 (5 bases). V shed 9 bases and J shed 4 bases, with 12 bases lying between them. Germline CDR1 reads LNHDA; CDR2 reads SQIVND (reference sequence). The CDR3 extends over 13 amino acids.

The chain couples TRBV18 to TRBJ2-7; 10 nucleotides agree with TRBD1. Per the germline V gene, CDR1 is KGHSH and CDR2 is LQKENI. This CDR3 comprises 15 residues. V lost 4 bases and J lost 5; bases outside the gene matches: 8. The CDR3 region is CASSLAGTGADEQYF. DNA for the CDR3: TGTGCCAGCTCACTGGCCGGGACAGGGGCAGACGAGCAGTACTTC.

V usage is TRBV1 and J usage is TRBJ2-7; the table gives TRBD2 as D, unverified against the DNA. TRBV1 is tagged as a pseudogene. The CDR3 runs 15 residues. The CDR3 region is CTSSHLLADSYEQYF. CDR3 coding DNA: TGCACCAGCAGCCATCTACTAGCGGACTCCTACGAGCAGTACTTC.

The chain recombines TRBV27 with TRBJ2-1; TRBD2 matches 14 bases. V was pared by 5 bases and J by 5 bases, with 11 bases of the junction left unmatched. The CDR3 runs to 18 residues. Germline values: CDR1 MNHEY, CDR2 SMNVEV (reference sequence). CDR3 amino acids: CASSPPGTSGSTHNEQFF. The CDR3 DNA is TGTGCCAGCAGTCCACCCGGGACTAGCGGGAGTACTCACAATGAGCAGTTCTTC.